Described below is a single T cell receptor (beta chain) sequence and its context. Its matching antigen is unknown. This sample stems from a study of blood T cells in healthy people across ages. A second PCR, run for roughly 7 to 12 cycles, used a sample-barcoded 5' primer plus a J-beta primer mix. TCRdb re-called the 5' RACE reads through MiXCR, storing one row per CDR3 protein. The sample shows 750,000 to 1,000,000 distinct CDR3 sequences, under 35% of them seen only once. Regarding the study as a whole: A conclusive naive versus antigen-experienced comparison was prevented by the unsorted PBMCs.

The V end was cut by 0 bases, the J end by 2 bases, with 12 bases between. This CDR3 has 16 amino acids. From germline, CDR1 is MNHEY and CDR2 SVGAGI. The data were also submitted as part of a second study, on T cells of mothers and their children. This second study says: The donor cohort consisted of three healthy Caucasian mothers and their six children.

The chain links TRBV6-5 to TRBJ2-3; no firm D call. Sequenced material: blood. The clonotype originates from a woman aged 40-49 years in good health. The CDR3, as DNA: TGTGCCAGCAGTTACTCGGGCCTCCGCTCCACAGATACGCAGTATTTT. This encodes CASSYSGLRSTDTQYF.